The 30 T cell receptor beta chains given below trace back to one sample, sequenced in a study of blood T cells in healthy people across ages (dated by TCRdb to 2014 to 2015). The library relied on 5' RACE. Sequencing was performed on an Illumina HiSeq 2500. A second PCR of roughly 7 to 11 cycles was performed with a sample-barcoded 5' primer and a J-beta primer mix. Using fastp trimming at Q25 and MiXCR clonotype assembly, TCRdb reanalyzed the public sequencing data and kept in-frame beta chains. Each CDR3 protein gets just one entry, which takes the most common genes and DNA from the rows behind it. This sample holds about 640,000 distinct CDR3 sequences; around 38% were observed only once. The ten top clones hold approximately 31% of the sample. The sequencing input was blood. All receptors derive from an elderly man in good health.

This clonotype turned up a few times. The rearrangement uses TRBV18 and TRBJ2-7, with 10 bases lining up with TRBD2. This CDR3 has 14 residues. Germline lookup yields CDR1 KGHSH and CDR2 LQKENI. J lost 2 bases, V lost 8 bases, and 6 bases had no gene match. The CDR3 loop is CASSPGTSAYEQYF. The DNA of the CDR3 is TGTGCCAGCAGTCCAGGGACTAGCGCCTACGAGCAGTACTTC.

This clonotype was seen a handful of times. This rearrangement joins TRBV7-2 to TRBJ2-4; D may be TRBD2 (5 bases). Germline V CDR1 and CDR2: SGHTA, FQGNSA. This CDR3 is built from 15 residues. Deletions cut 6 bases from V and 2 bases from J, with 14 bases between. The DNA for the CDR3 is TGTGCCAGCAGTTCACTAGTTCCACCCAAAAACATTCAGTACTTC. As protein: CASSSLVPPKNIQYF.

In regard to this clonotype: At one end the junction does not follow the germline gene, possibly because of a read error. V is TRBV5-5 and J is TRBJ1-6; 9 nucleotides agree with TRBD1. CDR1 SGHKS and CDR2 YYEKEE come from the germline V gene (reference sequence). The CDR3 extends over 15 amino acids. CDR3 sequence (DNA): TGTGCCAGCAGCCCGGCCGGGACAGGGAATTCACTCCTCCACTTT. Residues: CASSPAGTGNSLLHF.

DNA for the CDR3: TGTGCCAGCAGTTACCCTAGCTCAGGTTTGGATCTGCCCCAGCATTTT. Protein sequence: CASSYPSSGLDLPQHF. The rearrangement uses TRBV6-6 and TRBJ1-5; no reliable D call. The germline CDR1 and CDR2 sequences are MNHNY and SVGAGI (reference sequence). The germline V and J ends were trimmed by 2 bases and 9 bases, with 20 bases remaining between them. The CDR3 sequence is 16 residues long.

The rearrangement links TRBV27 to TRBJ2-1; D is undetermined. The CDR3 covers 10 residues. Trimming stripped 8 bases from V and 9 bases from J, with 8 bases between. Germline V CDR1 and CDR2: MNHEY, SMNVEV (reference sequence). The CDR3 DNA reads TGTGCCAGCGGAGTGTTTGAGCAGTTCTTC. Protein product: CASGVFEQFF.

This clonotype was counted a few times. The chain is built from TRBV7-2 and TRBJ2-5, with 11 bases fitting TRBD2. This CDR3 has 15 amino acids. Losses at the gene ends were 2 bases for V and 5 bases for J; bases not matched to a gene: 4. The V gene's germline CDR1 is SGHTA and CDR2 FQGNSA. The CDR3 sequence is CASSLTSGGWETQYF. The DNA of the CDR3 is TGTGCCAGCAGCTTAACTAGCGGGGGCTGGGAGACCCAGTACTTC.

This clonotype has only a few counts. The CDR3 sequence: CSAPSEGTSGGAVYEQYF. The CDR3 coding sequence is TGCAGTGCTCCAAGCGAGGGGACTAGCGGGGGGGCGGTCTACGAGCAGTACTTC. The rearrangement links TRBV20-1 to TRBJ2-5; 16 bases are shared with TRBD2. The J call is uncertain, as TRBJ2-7 better fits the DNA end. The length of the CDR3 is 18 residues. The V gene's germline CDR1 is DFQATT and CDR2 SNEGSKA (reference sequence).

There are a few counts of this clonotype. A much larger clonotype is one base distant, so this may be a read error. The rearrangement links TRBV7-9 to TRBJ1-2, with a weak D call TRBD1 (6 bases). The CDR3 has 13 amino acids. Germline V gives CDR1 SEHNR, CDR2 FQNEAQ (reference sequence). V was shortened by 5 bases and J by 8 bases, with 15 bases between the two germline ends. The CDR3 DNA sequence: TGTGCCAGCAGCCGCTTGGGAGGGGGGGGCTACACCTTC. Translated, it gives CASSRLGGGGYTF. Complete variable domain (other parts from reference TRBV7-9 and TRBJ1-2): DTGVSQNPRHKITKRGQNVTFRCDPISEHNRLYWYRQTLGQGPEFLTYFQNEAQLEKSRLLSDRFSAERPKGSFSTLEIQRTEQGDSAMYLCASSRLGGGGYTFGSGTRLTVV.

The rearrangement joins TRBV14 to TRBJ1-3; no clear D gene. Germline V CDR1 and CDR2: SGHDN, FVKESK. The CDR3 has 15 amino acids. V dropped 4 bases and J dropped 0 bases, with 10 bases sitting between them. The CDR3 reads CASSPTLLSGNTIYF. The CDR3 nucleotides are TGTGCCAGCAGCCCGACCCTGCTCTCTGGAAACACCATATATTTT.

The chain employs TRBV20-1 and TRBJ1-5, with unresolved D. Germline-derived CDR1 and CDR2 are DFQATT and SNEGSKA (reference sequence). The V gene lost 3 bases and the J gene lost 7 bases, with 16 bases spanning the gap. The length of the CDR3 is 14 residues. CDR3 sequence: CSASRAPRGQPQHF. The CDR3 bases are TGCAGTGCTAGTCGCGCTCCTCGAGGGCAGCCCCAGCATTTT.

The rearrangement links TRBV4-2 to TRBJ1-1; D ambiguous. This CDR3 has 16 residues. The germline V and J ends were trimmed by 2 bases and 5 bases, with 18 bases remaining between them. Germline CDR1 reads LGHNA; CDR2 reads YNFKEQ. The CDR3 DNA sequence: TGTGCCAGCAGCCAATATGAGGTGGCGTCGGGAACTGAAGCTTTCTTT. Residues: CASSQYEVASGTEAFF.

The J gene is TRBJ2-1, the V gene TRBV20-1, with a possible D match to TRBD2 (6 bases). V lost 6 bases and J lost 12, with 30 bases in between. The germline V gene has CDR1 DFQATT and CDR2 SNEGSKA (reference sequence). The CDR3 loop spans 16 amino acids. The CDR3 here is CSAKQRTAGNTDTQFF. In DNA, the CDR3 is TGCAGTGCAAAACAAAGGACGGCGGGGAACACAGATACGCAGTTCTTC.

This chain links TRBV4-3 with TRBJ2-3; 14 nucleotides line up with TRBD2. The trim removed 0 bases at V and 1 base at J, leaving 9 bases unmatched. Germline V gives CDR1 LGHNA, CDR2 YSLEER. This CDR3 is built from 20 residues. CDR3 DNA: TGCGCCAGCAGCCAAGAGTGGGGGACTAGCGGGAGCTTTCGCACAGATACGCAGTATTTT. Translated, it gives CASSQEWGTSGSFRTDTQYF.

The gene calls are TRBV28 and TRBJ2-3; D is tentatively TRBD1 or TRBD2 (5 bases each). CDR1 is MDHEN, CDR2 SYDVKM, per germline. This CDR3 has 14 amino acids. Trimming cost V 3 bases and J 4 bases, with 11 bases left between them. The CDR3 spells CASSLRRDADTQYF. DNA of the CDR3: TGTGCCAGCAGTTTGCGACGGGACGCAGATACGCAGTATTTT.

In this sample, this clonotype turned up many times. The V call is TRBV20-1, the J call TRBJ2-5; TRBD2 aligns across 10 bases. With V trimmed by 5 bases and J by 4 bases, 10 bases remained unmatched. CDR1 and CDR2 from the germline V gene are DFQATT and SNEGSKA (reference sequence). The CDR3 length is 15 residues. CDR3 nucleotides: TGCAGTGCTGAACGACTGGTAGCGGGGGGAGAGACCCAGTACTTC. Protein sequence: CSAERLVAGGETQYF.

V is TRBV7-2 and J is TRBJ2-2; 7 bases are shared with TRBD1. Per germline, CDR1 SGHTA and CDR2 FQGNSA. V shed 4 bases, J shed 0 bases, and the junction held 2 bases outside the gene matches. This CDR3 region has 15 residues. CDR3 sequence (DNA): TGTGCCAGCAGCTCCGGGACAGCGAACACCGGGGAGCTGTTTTTT. It yields the protein CASSSGTANTGELFF. Full variable domain (rest looked up from reference TRBV7-2 and TRBJ2-2): GAGVSQSPSNKVTEKGKDVELRCDPISGHTALYWYRQSLGQGLEFLIYFQGNSAPDKSGLPSDRFSAERTGGSVSTLTIQRTQQEDSAVYLCASSSGTANTGELFFGEGSRLTVL.

This clonotype was observed once. V gene TRBV28 combines with J gene TRBJ1-2; D is perhaps TRBD1 (5 bases). Trimming shortened V by 3 bases and J by 7 bases, and 18 bases separated the two germline ends. The CDR3 runs 15 residues. Germline CDR1 and CDR2: MDHEN and SYDVKM. CDR3 residues: CASSFPGARLSGYTF. CDR3 in DNA: TGTGCCAGCAGTTTCCCCGGGGCCCGCCTAAGTGGCTACACCTTC.

The table lists this clonotype with a few counts. This chain uses TRBV20-1 with TRBJ2-7, with TRBD1 matching over 7 bases. The V segment lost 3 bases and the J segment 1 base; nucleotides outside the gene matches: 3. This CDR3 comprises 13 residues. Germline CDR1 reads DFQATT; CDR2 reads SNEGSKA (reference sequence). CDR3 in amino acids: CSASLTGSYEQYF. The CDR3, as DNA: TGCAGTGCTAGCCTGACAGGGTCCTACGAGCAGTACTTC.

Of note for this clonotype: A junction boundary mismatches the germline segment, possibly from a read error. The rearrangement links TRBV25-1 to TRBJ1-5; D gene ambiguous. The CDR3 consists of 15 residues. Germline values: CDR1 MGHDK, CDR2 SYGVNS. The CDR3 DNA reads as TGTGCCAGCAGTGACTCCCAACAGTTCAATCGGCCCCAGCATTTT. Protein product: CASSDSQQFNRPQHF. Full variable domain (missing parts from reference TRBV25-1 and TRBJ1-5): EADIYQTPRYLVIGTGKKITLECSQTMGHDKMYWYQQDPGMELHLIHYSYGVNSTEKGDLSSESTVSRIRTEHFPLTLESARPSHTSQYLCASSDSQQFNRPQHFGDGTRLSIL.

The rearrangement joins TRBV6-1 to TRBJ1-2; D is perhaps TRBD1 (6 bases). The germline V and J ends were trimmed by 6 bases and 0 bases, with 14 bases remaining between them. Germline CDR1 is MNHNS and CDR2 is SASEGT. This CDR3 is built from 15 residues. For the CDR3, the DNA is TGTGCCAGCAGACCGGGACATGGATCTAACTATGGCTACACCTTC. Its translation is CASRPGHGSNYGYTF.

Note on this clonotype: It may be a read error: a sequence one base away is much more abundant. The chain uses TRBV29-1 and TRBJ2-7; D is undetermined. Germline CDR1 reads SQVTM; CDR2 reads ANQGSEA. The CDR3 is made up of 11 amino acids. V dropped 7 bases and J dropped 6 bases, with 13 bases sitting between them. CDR3 sequence: CSAPHGSEQYF. CDR3 coding DNA: TGCAGCGCCCCACACGGATCCGAGCAGTACTTC.

The CDR3 DNA is TGTGCCAGCAGCTCTCCCGACAGGGTGGTCACAGATACGCAGTATTTT. Amino acid sequence: CASSSPDRVVTDTQYF. The gene calls are TRBV5-6 and TRBJ2-3; 7 positions agree with TRBD1. CDR3 size: 16 residues. Looked up from germline, CDR1 is SGHDT and CDR2 is YYEEEE. The trim removed 3 bases at V and 2 bases at J, leaving 9 bases unmatched.

CDR3 sequence: CASVLAGGGAVDTQYF. CDR3 in DNA: TGTGCCAGCGTCCTAGCAGGCGGGGGGGCCGTAGATACGCAGTATTTT. The gene calls are TRBV12-3 or TRBV12-4 and TRBJ2-3; TRBD2 aligns across 9 bases. V gave up 8 bases and J gave up 5 bases; unmatched junction bases: 14. The CDR3 is 16 amino acids.

This clonotype showed up just once. The CDR3 nucleotides are TGTGCCAGCAGCTTAGCGGGGGGCAGGGGTCAGCCCCAGCATTTT. Amino acid sequence: CASSLAGGRGQPQHF. This chain connects TRBV7-8 to TRBJ1-5; weak D call: TRBD1 (6 bases). V lost 0 bases and J lost 6, with 12 bases in between. The germline CDR1 and CDR2 sequences are SGHVS and FQNEAQ. The CDR3 runs 15 residues.

This clonotype was seen ten or more times. The chain carries TRBV14 and TRBJ2-7, with 9 nucleotides matching TRBD2. This CDR3 comprises 13 residues. The V gene's germline CDR1 is SGHDN and CDR2 FVKESK. Trimming at V came to 10 bases and at J to 0 bases, leaving 4 bases not matched to a gene. The CDR3 reads CATSGTLSYEQYF. The CDR3 bases are TGTGCCACTAGCGGGACTCTCTCCTACGAGCAGTACTTC.

This clonotype was recorded a few times. V and J are TRBV7-2 and TRBJ1-5; D is undetermined. This CDR3 has 15 residues. Trimming pared 1 base from V and 3 bases from J, leaving 10 bases between. CDR1 SGHTA and CDR2 FQGNSA come from the germline V gene. The CDR3 here is CASSLGAGPNQPQHF. DNA for the CDR3: TGTGCCAGCAGCTTAGGTGCCGGTCCCAATCAGCCCCAGCATTTT.

Concerning this clonotype: With a much larger clone just one base away, this may be a read error. The J gene is TRBJ2-7, the V gene TRBV7-2, with 11 bases lining up with TRBD2. Germline loops: CDR1 SGHTA, CDR2 FQGNSA. CDR3 length: 14 residues. J was trimmed by 9 bases and V by 4 bases; bases with no gene match: 8. The CDR3 coding sequence is TGTGCCAGCAGCTCACTAGCGGGGGAACGTGGGCAGTACTTC. Translation gives CASSSLAGERGQYF.

The chain joins TRBV20-1 to TRBJ2-4, with D perhaps TRBD2 (6 bases). The assigned J gene may be wrong: the sequence end matches TRBJ2-7 better. CDR3 length equals 13 residues. Germline lookup yields CDR1 DFQATT and CDR2 SNEGSKA (reference sequence). CDR3 coding DNA: TGCAGTGCTCGAGGCGGGAAGAGCTACGAGCAGTACTTC. The encoded protein is CSARGGKSYEQYF.

V is TRBV20-1 and J is TRBJ2-7; the D call may be TRBD1 or TRBD2 (5 bases each). The CDR3 consists of 14 residues. Trimming shortened V by 4 bases and J by 2 bases, and 15 bases separated the two germline ends. Germline V gives CDR1 DFQATT, CDR2 SNEGSKA (reference sequence). As DNA, the CDR3 is TGCAGTGCTACGGGACGGCGGTTGACCTACGAGCAGTACTTC. Translated, it gives CSATGRRLTYEQYF.

This clonotype was recorded a few times. The rearrangement links TRBV5-1 to TRBJ2-7; D may correspond to TRBD1 or TRBD2 (7 bases each). The V end lost 2 bases, the J end lost 1 base, and 16 bases lay between the germline ends. The CDR3 loop spans 16 amino acids. Germline V lookup: CDR1 SGHRS, CDR2 YFSETQ. The CDR3 reads CASSFSSGGGSYEQYF. CDR3 coding DNA: TGCGCCAGCAGCTTCTCCTCAGGGGGGGGTTCCTACGAGCAGTACTTC.